A single sample gave rise to the 26 T cell receptor beta chains below, sequenced in a study of T cell responses to AZD1222 COVID-19 vaccine. Sequencing used immunoSEQ multiplex PCR; TCRdb keeps in-frame clones, though not all of them. The sample yields more than 150,000 clones, almost 95% seen once. The sample here was peripheral blood, taken on day 0 of AZD1222 vaccination. Receptors originate from an adult in good health.

This rearrangement joins TRBV2 to TRBJ2-7, with TRBD2 matching 12 bases. Losses at the gene ends were 5 bases for V and 6 bases for J; bases not matched to a gene: 2. Per the germline V gene, CDR1 is SNHLY and CDR2 is FYNNEI. The CDR3 is 13 amino acids. DNA for the CDR3: TGTGCCAGCAGTTGGGGACTAGCGGGCGAGCAGTACTTC. It is translated as CASSWGLAGEQYF.

This chain joins TRBV6-1 and TRBJ1-2; 7 nucleotides align to TRBD1. Germline values: CDR1 MNHNS, CDR2 SASEGT. Germline trimming cut 2 bases from V and 6 bases from J; bases unmatched to any gene: 3. There are 13 residues in the CDR3. The CDR3 coding sequence is TGTGCCAGCAGTGAATGGACAGGCCATGGCTACACCTTC. Translated, it gives CASSEWTGHGYTF.

V is TRBV10-1 and J is TRBJ1-1, with 7 bases matching TRBD1. In germline, CDR1 is WNHNN, CDR2 SYGVQD (reference sequence). V trimming: 6 bases; J trimming: 0 bases; junction bases outside the gene matches: 4. This CDR3 comprises 14 residues. CDR3 coding DNA: TGCGCCAGCAGCGAGACAGGGATGAACACTGAAGCTTTCTTT. Protein sequence: CASSETGMNTEAFF.

The chain joins TRBV2 to TRBJ1-4, with 7 bases aligning to TRBD1. The CDR3 extends over 16 amino acids. CDR1 is SNHLY and CDR2 is FYNNEI in the germline V gene. V lost 4 bases, J lost 4 bases, and 9 bases stayed unmatched. The CDR3 loop reads CASSGHRGPFNEKLFF. The CDR3 DNA follows: TGTGCCAGCAGTGGCCACAGGGGCCCCTTTAATGAAAAACTGTTTTTT.

This chain uses TRBV27 with TRBJ1-6, with no clear D. The CDR3 totals 13 residues. Trimming took off 6 bases at V and 7 bases at J, with 10 bases between the two ends. Germline assignment: CDR1 MNHEY and CDR2 SMNVEV (reference sequence). The CDR3 nucleotides are TGTGCCAGCAGGATAACTGGGAATTCACCCCTCCACTTT. As protein: CASRITGNSPLHF.

V usage is TRBV9 and J usage is TRBJ1-1; D unclear. Germline loops: CDR1 SGDLS, CDR2 YYNGEE. The CDR3 is 13 residues long. Trimming removed 6 bases from V and 1 base from J, with 10 bases in between. CDR3 nucleotide sequence: TGTGCCAGCACCCGCGGGCAGAACACTGAAGCTTTCTTT. This encodes CASTRGQNTEAFF. Variable domain in full (rest from reference TRBV9 and TRBJ1-1): DSGVTQTPKHLITATGQRVTLRCSPRSGDLSVYWYQQSLDQGLQFLIQYYNGEERAKGNILERFSAQQFPDLHSELNLSSLELGDSALYFCASTRGQNTEAFFGQGTRLTVV.

The genes are TRBV6-5 and TRBJ2-7, with 13 bases identical to TRBD2. The CDR3 is 16 residues long. Germline trimming cut 2 bases from V and 7 bases from J; bases unmatched to any gene: 8. Germline V gene data show CDR1 as MNHEY and CDR2 as SVGAGI. In DNA, the CDR3 is TGTGCCAGCAGTTACGCCGGGACTAGCGGGACGGGGGAGCAGTACTTC. This sequence encodes CASSYAGTSGTGEQYF.

The chain links TRBV6-5 to TRBJ1-2, with a weak D call TRBD1 (5 bases). V was trimmed by 6 bases and J by 4 bases, leaving 15 bases between them. Germline CDR1 MNHEY, CDR2 SVGAGI. This CDR3 contains 14 residues. CDR3 bases: TGTGCCAGCAGCCTCAGTGGGAGGGGCTATGGCTACACCTTC. Translating it yields CASSLSGRGYGYTF.

V and J are TRBV5-1 and TRBJ1-2, with 7 bases fitting TRBD1. CDR1 is SGHRS and CDR2 is YFSETQ in the germline V gene. The CDR3 covers 12 residues. The trim removed 4 bases at V and 6 bases at J, leaving 3 bases unmatched. Here the CDR3 DNA reads TGCGCCAGCAGCGCCACAGGGGATGGCTACACCTTC. Translated, it gives CASSATGDGYTF.

This chain links TRBV12-5 with TRBJ1-2; 8 bases align to TRBD1. Germline V gene sequence: CDR1 LGHNT, CDR2 FRNRAP. V was clipped by 6 bases and J by 6 bases; unmatched bases: 6. CDR3 size: 13 residues. CDR3 DNA sequence: TGTGCTAGTGGCCAGACAGGGGTGAATGGCTACACCTTC. Translation: CASGQTGVNGYTF.

The chain combines TRBV28 with TRBJ1-1; TRBD1 aligns across 8 bases. CDR1 and CDR2 from the germline V gene are MDHEN and SYDVKM. This CDR3 comprises 12 residues. The J segment lost 9 bases and the V segment lost 3 bases, leaving 3 bases of the junction unmatched. The CDR3 is CASSLQGAQAFF. Written as DNA, the CDR3 is TGTGCCAGCAGTTTGCAGGGGGCACAAGCTTTCTTT.

The chain employs TRBV28 and TRBJ1-6, with D perhaps TRBD1 (6 bases). V lost 1 base, J lost 7 bases, and 14 bases lay in between. CDR1 is MDHEN, CDR2 SYDVKM, per germline. The CDR3 covers 16 residues. CDR3 coding DNA: TGTGCCAGCAGTTTATTGGGGGCTTACGAGAATTCACCCCTCCACTTT. Translated, it gives CASSLLGAYENSPLHF.

DNA for the CDR3: TGCAGTGCTAGTCGCGGCGGAATAACGTCCTACGAGCAGTACTTC. As protein: CSASRGGITSYEQYF. The chain combines TRBV20-1 with TRBJ2-7, with unresolved D. Trimming took 3 bases from V and 1 from J, leaving 16 bases between them. The CDR3 is 15 amino acids. Germline values: CDR1 DFQATT, CDR2 SNEGSKA (reference sequence).

This chain uses TRBV5-4 with TRBJ2-7, with 10 bases that match TRBD2. With 5 bases clipped from V and 11 bases from J, the junction kept 10 bases outside the gene matches. CDR1 is SGHNT and CDR2 is YYREEE in the germline V gene (reference sequence). This CDR3 contains 13 residues. CDR3 nucleotide sequence: TGTGCCAGCAGTAGAGCGGGAGGGCCTCTAGAGTACTTC. Amino acids: CASSRAGGPLEYF.

This clone has just one count. V and J are TRBV24-1 and TRBJ2-1; perhaps TRBD1 as D (5 bases). Per the germline V gene, CDR1 is KGHDR and CDR2 is SFDVKD. The CDR3 sequence is 16 residues long. Trimming cost V 4 bases and J 0 bases, with 12 bases left between them. The CDR3 loop reads CATSDPTGASYNEQFF. The CDR3, as DNA: TGTGCCACCAGTGACCCTACAGGAGCCTCCTACAATGAGCAGTTCTTC.

As DNA, the CDR3 is TGTGCCAGCCGTCTTAGCGGGAGGGCGGGGGAGCTGTTTTTT. As protein: CASRLSGRAGELFF. The V gene is TRBV28, the J gene TRBJ2-2; 11 positions agree with TRBD2. The CDR3 loop spans 14 amino acids. V gave up 8 bases and J gave up 8 bases; unmatched junction bases: 7. Germline lookup yields CDR1 MDHEN and CDR2 SYDVKM. Drawing the rest from reference TRBV28 and TRBJ2-2, the complete variable domain is DVKVTQSSRYLVKRTGEKVFLECVQDMDHENMFWYRQDPGLGLRLIYFSYDVKMKEKGDIPEGYSVSREKKERFSLILESASTNQTSMYLCASRLSGRAGELFFGEGSRLTVL.

This clone was seen only a few times. The genes are TRBV10-3 and TRBJ1-5; D unclear. V gave up 0 bases and J gave up 2 bases, with 8 bases separating them. CDR3 length equals 15 residues. Per the germline V gene, CDR1 is ENHRY and CDR2 is SYGVKD. CDR3 in DNA: TGTGCCATCAGTGAGTCCAGGTTTGGCAATCAGCCCCAGCATTTT. Amino acids: CAISESRFGNQPQHF.

The CDR3 is CASSGGWRSDTEAFF. Written as DNA, the CDR3 is TGTGCCAGCAGCGGAGGGTGGCGGTCGGACACTGAAGCTTTCTTT. The chain combines TRBV5-8 with TRBJ1-1; D gene uncertain. This CDR3 is 15 amino acids long. V was shortened by 4 bases and J by 3 bases, with 16 bases between the two germline ends. Germline-derived CDR1 and CDR2 are SGHTS and YDEGEE.

The chain uses TRBV19 and TRBJ1-5; no clear D gene. Per the germline V gene, CDR1 is LNHDA and CDR2 is SQIVND (reference sequence). CDR3 size: 15 residues. V lost 4 bases, J lost 6 bases, and 16 bases lay in between. As DNA, the CDR3 is TGTGCCAGTAGTACCCTCTCCTTTGAGGCTCAGCCCCAGCATTTT. Its protein is CASSTLSFEAQPQHF.

V gene TRBV29-1 combines with J gene TRBJ1-1, with a possible D match to TRBD1 (5 bases). This CDR3 contains 13 residues. Looked up from germline, CDR1 is SQVTM and CDR2 is ANQGSEA. Deletions cut 7 bases from V and 5 bases from J, with 17 bases between. The CDR3 sequence: CSAKSGGRTEAFF. The DNA for the CDR3 is TGCAGCGCCAAATCGGGGGGACGGACTGAAGCTTTCTTT.

The chain couples TRBV28 to TRBJ1-5; D is possibly TRBD1 (5 bases). The CDR3 has 14 amino acids. V shed 7 bases and J shed 2 bases, with 12 bases lying between them. Germline lookup yields CDR1 MDHEN and CDR2 SYDVKM. CDR3 in DNA: TGTGCCAGCACCCCATTACAGGGCAATCAGCCCCAGCATTTT. Protein product: CASTPLQGNQPQHF.

V usage is TRBV30 and J usage is TRBJ2-7; no reliable D call. V was shortened by 4 bases and J by 6 bases, with 13 bases between the two germline ends. Germline lookup yields CDR1 GTSNPN and CDR2 SVGIG (reference sequence). This CDR3 region has 12 residues. The CDR3 region is CAWTIGLGEQYF. CDR3 in DNA: TGTGCCTGGACCATCGGGTTAGGCGAGCAGTACTTC. Together with reference TRBV30 and TRBJ2-7, the CDR3 gives the full variable domain: SQTIHQWPATLVQPVGSPLSLECTVEGTSNPNLYWYRQAAGRGLQLLFYSVGIGQISSEVPQNLSASRPQDRQFILSSKKLLLSDSGFYLCAWTIGLGEQYFGPGTRLTVT.

This clone was seen just once. The V gene is TRBV5-1, the J gene TRBJ2-3; D not resolved. The CDR3 runs 14 residues. Germline CDR1 SGHRS, CDR2 YFSETQ. Between the trimmed V and J ends, which lost 2 bases and 0 bases, there was a span of 7 bases. The CDR3 is CASSFYPSTDTQYF. The CDR3 nucleotides are TGCGCCAGCAGCTTCTACCCTAGCACAGATACGCAGTATTTT.

The V call is TRBV10-3, the J call TRBJ1-1, with 8 bases that match TRBD1. The CDR3 covers 13 residues. CDR1 ENHRY and CDR2 SYGVKD come from the germline V gene. V dropped 10 bases and J dropped 0; count of bases not matched to a gene: 4. The CDR3 here is CANGQGMNTEAFF. The CDR3 nucleotides read TGTGCCAACGGACAGGGAATGAACACTGAAGCTTTCTTT.

This chain connects TRBV3-1 (or the pseudogene TRBV3-2) to TRBJ1-2; TRBD1 might be the D (5 bases). This CDR3 is 17 amino acids long. V dropped 1 base and J dropped 1 base, with 16 bases sitting between them. CDR1 is LGHDT, CDR2 YNNKEL, per germline (reference sequence). CDR3 sequence reads: CASSQVQGRIVNYGYTF. The CDR3 DNA follows: TGTGCCAGCAGCCAAGTCCAGGGAAGGATCGTTAACTATGGCTACACCTTC.

The V and J genes are TRBV7-2 and TRBJ2-7; D ambiguous. The germline V gene encodes CDR1 SGHTA and CDR2 FQGNSA. The V end was cut by 5 bases, the J end by 3 bases, with 14 bases between. The CDR3 runs to 14 residues. The CDR3 DNA reads as TGTGCCAGCAGCCTGGACGGGTCCCGCTACGAGCAGTACTTC. The encoded protein is CASSLDGSRYEQYF.